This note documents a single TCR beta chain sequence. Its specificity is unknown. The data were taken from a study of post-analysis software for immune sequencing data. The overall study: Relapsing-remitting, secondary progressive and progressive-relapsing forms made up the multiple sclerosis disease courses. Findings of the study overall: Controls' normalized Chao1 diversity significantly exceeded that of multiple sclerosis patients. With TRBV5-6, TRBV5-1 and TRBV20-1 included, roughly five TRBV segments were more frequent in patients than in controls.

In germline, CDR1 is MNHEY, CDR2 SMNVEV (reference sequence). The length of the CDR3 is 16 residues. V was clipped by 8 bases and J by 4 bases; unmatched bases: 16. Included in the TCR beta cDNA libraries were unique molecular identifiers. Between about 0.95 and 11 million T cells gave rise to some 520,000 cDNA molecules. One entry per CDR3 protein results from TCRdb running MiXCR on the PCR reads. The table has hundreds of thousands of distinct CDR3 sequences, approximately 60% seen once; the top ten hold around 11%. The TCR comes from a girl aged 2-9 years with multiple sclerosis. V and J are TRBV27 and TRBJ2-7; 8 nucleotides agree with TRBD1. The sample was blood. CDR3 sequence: CASGRYPDRGGYEQYF. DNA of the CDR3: TGTGCCAGCGGAAGGTATCCTGACAGGGGCGGTTACGAGCAGTACTTC.